This TCR beta chain was sequenced in a study of shared clonotypes between healthy human individuals. Some clones are missing from TCRdb's copy, which holds only in-frame ones; the method was immunoSEQ multiplex PCR. The sample carries nearly 750,000 clones, around 70% recorded once. V trimming: 2 bases; J trimming: 4 bases; junction bases outside the gene matches: 5. The CDR3 has 16 residues. Germline CDR1 reads SEHNR; CDR2 reads FQNEAQ (reference sequence). The sequenced sample consisted of memory CD4+ T cells sorted from blood. Noted subset: CD45RA-negative fraction. This TCR derives from a woman in her 30s in good health. The genes are TRBV7-9 and TRBJ2-5; TRBD1 aligns across 12 bases. CDR3 region: CASSLRGTGGSETQYF. The CDR3, as DNA: TGTGCCAGCAGCTTACGGGGGACAGGGGGCTCAGAGACCCAGTACTTC.